The next 18 T cell receptor beta chains were all read from a single sample in a study of cytomegalovirus exposure and HLA in healthy donors. It was with 60 Vbeta and 13 Jbeta primers that the PCR ran. Assay used: immunoSEQ multiplex PCR; TCRdb lists only in-frame clones, some missing. The sample has approximately 190,000 clones, more than 75% seen once. The sample comprised PBMCs. The receptors come from a woman aged 45-65 years in good health and CMV-seropositive.

The genes are TRBV6-6 and TRBJ2-2; perhaps TRBD1 as D (5 bases). Trimming stripped 0 bases from V and 4 bases from J, with 6 bases between. CDR3 length equals 14 residues. The germline V gene has CDR1 MNHNY and CDR2 SVGAGI (reference sequence). The CDR3 nucleotides are TGTGCCAGCAGTTACTCGACAGCCACCGGGGAGCTGTTTTTT. Protein product: CASSYSTATGELFF.

The chain carries TRBV7-2 and TRBJ2-5; 7 bases fit TRBD2. V shed 6 bases, J shed 1 base, and the junction held 5 bases outside the gene matches. This CDR3 has 14 residues. Germline CDR1 is SGHTA and CDR2 is FQGNSA. Here the CDR3 reads CASRATSAQETQYF. CDR3 DNA: TGTGCCAGCAGGGCAACTAGCGCCCAAGAGACCCAGTACTTC.

Here the CDR3 reads CASSKDRVLYGYTF. In nucleotides, the CDR3 is TGTGCCAGCAGTAAAGACAGGGTACTCTATGGCTACACCTTC. The J gene is TRBJ1-2, the V gene TRBV6-5; TRBD1 agrees at 7 bases. The junction had 7 bases not matched to a gene; V was cut back by 5 bases and J by 4 bases. Germline V gene data show CDR1 as MNHEY and CDR2 as SVGAGI. The CDR3 consists of 14 residues.

The chain employs TRBV27 and TRBJ2-7; weak D call: TRBD2 (6 bases). Germline lookup yields CDR1 MNHEY and CDR2 SMNVEV (reference sequence). V was cut by 5 bases and J by 3 bases, with 14 bases left in between. CDR3 length: 14 residues. In DNA form, the CDR3 reads TGTGCCAGCAGTCCATTACCGGGACTCTACGAGCAGTACTTC. Translation: CASSPLPGLYEQYF.

This chain links TRBV5-1 with TRBJ1-1; no definite D call. With 0 bases removed from V and 3 bases from J, the gap between germline ends came to 15 bases. The CDR3 runs 16 residues. The germline V gene encodes CDR1 SGHRS and CDR2 YFSETQ. The CDR3 here is CASSLAFRGGDTEAFF. CDR3 nucleotides: TGCGCCAGCAGCTTGGCTTTTCGGGGAGGTGACACTGAAGCTTTCTTT.

This clone was observed a handful of times. CDR3 protein: CATLERAGGNQPQHF. CDR3 nucleotides: TGTGCCACCCTGGAAAGGGCGGGAGGCAATCAGCCCCAGCATTTT. The rearrangement uses TRBV28 and TRBJ1-5; D unclear. Trimming left V 10 bases short and J 2 bases short, with 18 bases between. There are 15 residues in the CDR3. Germline values: CDR1 MDHEN, CDR2 SYDVKM.

The chain links TRBV9 to TRBJ2-3, with 9 nucleotides matching TRBD2. J gave up 1 base and V 0 bases, and 6 bases lay outside the gene matches. The CDR3 has 17 amino acids. Germline-derived CDR1 and CDR2 are SGDLS and YYNGEE. The CDR3 loop reads CASSVDQRGVGTDTQYF. CDR3 nucleotide sequence: TGTGCCAGCAGCGTAGACCAGCGGGGGGTTGGCACAGATACGCAGTATTTT.

The count of this clone is one. The chain joins TRBV28 to TRBJ1-5, with D uncertain. Trimming pared 4 bases from V and 12 bases from J, leaving 10 bases between. There are 11 residues in the CDR3. Germline CDR1 reads MDHEN; CDR2 reads SYDVKM. CDR3 sequence reads: CASSSGQVQHF. DNA of the CDR3: TGTGCCAGCAGTTCTGGTCAGGTCCAGCATTTT.

This chain links TRBV9 with TRBJ2-5; 8 bases are a match to TRBD2. Germline CDR1 is SGDLS and CDR2 is YYNGEE. The CDR3 length is 15 residues. Trimming took 7 bases from V and 0 from J; bases not matched to a gene: 8. DNA of the CDR3: TGTGCCAGCGGACGAGCGGGGGAGTACCAAGAGACCCAGTACTTC. Its translation: CASGRAGEYQETQYF.

The rearrangement links TRBV6-5 to TRBJ1-3, with 8 bases lining up with TRBD1. V lost 6 bases and J lost 4; bases outside the gene matches: 8. This CDR3 is 15 amino acids long. Looked up from germline, CDR1 is MNHEY and CDR2 is SVGAGI. Here the CDR3 reads CASRTRGPSGNTIYF. The CDR3 region has the DNA TGTGCCAGCAGAACCAGGGGGCCTTCAGGAAACACCATATATTTT.

CDR3 sequence (DNA): TGTGCCAGCAGCGCTAGCGGGGGACATACCGGGGAGCTGTTTTTT. Protein sequence: CASSASGGHTGELFF. V gene TRBV27 combines with J gene TRBJ2-2; TRBD2 aligns across 10 bases. The CDR3 sequence is 15 residues long. From germline, CDR1 is MNHEY and CDR2 SMNVEV (reference sequence). J lost 5 bases, V lost 6 bases, and 6 bases had no gene match.

Only one count was recorded for this clone. This sequence joins TRBV27 and TRBJ2-7; TRBD2 agrees at 8 bases. Germline CDR1 and CDR2: MNHEY and SMNVEV (reference sequence). After removal of 6 bases from V and 0 bases from J, the junction contained 4 bases not matched to a gene. The CDR3 extends over 14 amino acids. The CDR3 nucleotides read TGTGCCAGCAGCCAAGCGGGAGTCTCCTACGAGCAGTACTTC. It specifies CASSQAGVSYEQYF.

This clone showed up just a few times. The chain combines TRBV28 with TRBJ2-3; 7 bases match TRBD2. J gave up 0 bases and V 6 bases, and 6 bases lay outside the gene matches. From germline, CDR1 is MDHEN and CDR2 SYDVKM. This CDR3 has 15 amino acids. CDR3 nucleotide sequence: TGTGCCAGCAGACAACTAGCGTCGAGCACAGATACGCAGTATTTT. This sequence encodes CASRQLASSTDTQYF.

This clone was found once. This chain joins TRBV29-1 and TRBJ2-2, with 7 positions matching TRBD1. The V and J ends lost 7 bases and 0 bases, in that order; junction bases with no gene match: 5. There are 14 residues in the CDR3. Germline-derived CDR1 and CDR2 are SQVTM and ANQGSEA. CDR3 residues: CSGKGQANTGELFF. The CDR3 coding sequence is TGCAGCGGGAAAGGACAGGCGAACACCGGGGAGCTGTTTTTT.

The CDR3 coding sequence is TGCGCCAGCAGCTCAGGACAGGCCCTTGGGGCAGATACGCAGTATTTT. This codes for CASSSGQALGADTQYF. The V gene is TRBV5-1, the J gene TRBJ2-3; TRBD1 matches at 7 bases. V lost 3 bases to trimming and J lost 4 bases; unmatched junction nucleotides: 11. This CDR3 is 16 amino acids long. Germline assignment: CDR1 SGHRS and CDR2 YFSETQ.

The chain couples TRBV10-3 to TRBJ2-5; a weak D match, TRBD1 (6 bases). The V and J ends lost 10 bases and 2 bases respectively, with 8 bases between them. The CDR3 totals 11 residues. Germline CDR1 and CDR2: ENHRY and SYGVKD. In DNA form, the CDR3 reads TGTGCCACCGGACAGCAAGAGACCCAGTACTTC. Amino acids: CATGQQETQYF.

Notes on this clone: This specimen includes other DNA sequences encoding the same CDR3. The chain joins TRBV6-5 to TRBJ2-3, with 11 bases fitting TRBD2. CDR3 size: 15 residues. CDR1 and CDR2 (germline): MNHEY, SVGAGI. V gave up 2 bases and J gave up 6 bases; unmatched junction bases: 4. This CDR3 is CASSYTGTSGDTQYF. The CDR3 DNA reads as TGTGCCAGCAGTTACACCGGGACTAGCGGTGATACGCAGTATTTT.

This chain links TRBV5-1 with TRBJ2-1; 12 bases fit TRBD2. With 4 bases clipped from V and 6 bases from J, the junction kept 5 bases outside the gene matches. CDR3 size: 15 residues. Germline CDR1 and CDR2: SGHRS and YFSETQ. The CDR3 region is CASSPGLAGPNEQFF. DNA of the CDR3: TGCGCCAGCAGCCCTGGACTAGCGGGGCCCAATGAGCAGTTCTTC.